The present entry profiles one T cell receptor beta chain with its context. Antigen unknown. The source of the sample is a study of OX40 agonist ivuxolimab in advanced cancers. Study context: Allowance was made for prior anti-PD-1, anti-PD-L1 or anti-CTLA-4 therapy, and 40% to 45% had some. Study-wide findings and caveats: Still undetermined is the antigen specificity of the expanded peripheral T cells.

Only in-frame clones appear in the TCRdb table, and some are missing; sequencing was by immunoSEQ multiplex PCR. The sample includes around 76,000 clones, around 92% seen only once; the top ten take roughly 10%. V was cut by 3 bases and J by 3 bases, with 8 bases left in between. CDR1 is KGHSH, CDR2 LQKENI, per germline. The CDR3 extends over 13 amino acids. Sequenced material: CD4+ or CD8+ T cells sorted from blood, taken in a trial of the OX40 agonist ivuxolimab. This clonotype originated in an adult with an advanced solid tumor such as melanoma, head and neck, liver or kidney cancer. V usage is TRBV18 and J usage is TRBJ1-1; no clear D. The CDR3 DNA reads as TGTGCCAGCTCACCTCGGACCTACACTGAAGCTTTCTTT. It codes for CASSPRTYTEAFF.